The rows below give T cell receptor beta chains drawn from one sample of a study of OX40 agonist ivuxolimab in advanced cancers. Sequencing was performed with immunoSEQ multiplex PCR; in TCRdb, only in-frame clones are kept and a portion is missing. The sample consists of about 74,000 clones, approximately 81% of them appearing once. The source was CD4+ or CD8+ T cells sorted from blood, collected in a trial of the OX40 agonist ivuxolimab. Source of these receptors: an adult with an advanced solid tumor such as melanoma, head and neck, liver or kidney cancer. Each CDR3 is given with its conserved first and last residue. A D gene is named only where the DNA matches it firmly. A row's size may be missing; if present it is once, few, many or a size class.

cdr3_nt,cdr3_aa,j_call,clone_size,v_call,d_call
TGTGCCAGCAGCCTGAGTACTAACTATGGCTACACCTTC,CASSLSTNYGYTF,TRBJ1-2,few,TRBV7-3,.
TGTGCCAGCAGCCCGGACCCTCGGGACCAGCCCCAGCATTTT,CASSPDPRDQPQHF,TRBJ1-5,.,TRBV5-5,.
TGCAGTGCTCCTGACGGACTTGGCTACACCTTC,CSAPDGLGYTF,TRBJ1-2,once,TRBV20-1,.
TGTGCCAGCAGTCGCCAGACGTTAGGTCCGGGTACTGAAGCTTTCTTT,CASSRQTLGPGTEAFF,TRBJ1-1,.,TRBV28,.
TGCGCCAGCAGCCGCACAGGGGAGAGCAATCAGCCCCAGCATTTT,CASSRTGESNQPQHF,TRBJ1-5,.,TRBV5-1,TRBD1
TGTGCCAGCAGCGTAGCCGGCCCCGCCGACATTCAGTACTTC,CASSVAGPADIQYF,TRBJ2-4,.,TRBV9,.
TGTGCCAGCAGCTTATACCGGGGGCAGGAAAAACTGTTTTTT,CASSLYRGQEKLFF,TRBJ1-4,.,TRBV7-9,.
TGTGCCAGCAGATCATCCGGGGCCAACGTCCTGACTTTC,CASRSSGANVLTF,TRBJ2-6,.,TRBV28,.
TGTGCCAGCAGTTTCATAGGGACAGGGGTATCTGGCTACACCTTC,CASSFIGTGVSGYTF,TRBJ1-2,.,TRBV2,TRBD1
TGTGCCAGCAGTGAACACCGGGTTGCCGAGACCCAGTACTTC,CASSEHRVAETQYF,TRBJ2-5,.,TRBV25-1,.
TGTGCCAGCTCGTTGACAGTGGCCTACGAGCAGTACTTC,CASSLTVAYEQYF,TRBJ2-7,.,TRBV18,.
TGTGCCAGCAGCTTAGATTTTGGGGGATCAAGGCCCCAGCATTTT,CASSLDFGGSRPQHF,TRBJ1-5,.,TRBV11-2,.
TGTGCCAGCAGCTCGGACCCAGCGGGGGGCTACACCTTC,CASSSDPAGGYTF,TRBJ1-2,.,TRBV5-4,.
TGTGCCAGTAGGCCTAAACCGGGAGGGGGAGAGACCCAGTACTTC,CASRPKPGGGETQYF,TRBJ2-5,once,TRBV19,TRBD2
TGCGCCAGCAGTGAGGGACAGGGGTCGTACGAGCAGTACTTC,CASSEGQGSYEQYF,TRBJ2-7,once,TRBV10-1,TRBD1
TGTGCCAGCAGCTTAGCGGGAGGGCCTACAGAGACCCAGTACTTC,CASSLAGGPTETQYF,TRBJ2-5,.,TRBV5-6,TRBD2
TGTGCCAGCAGGGGGGCCAGGGATAATCAGCCCCAGCATTTT,CASRGARDNQPQHF,TRBJ1-5,.,TRBV6-5,.
TGTGCCAGCAGCCCTAATTACAATGAGCAGTTCTTC,CASSPNYNEQFF,TRBJ2-1,.,TRBV7-2,.
TGTGCCAGCAGCTCTGCCCGAGATACGCAGTATTTT,CASSSARDTQYF,TRBJ2-3,.,TRBV7-2,.
TGTGCCAGCAGTGAACACCAACGCAGGGAGGCGTCACCCCTCCACTTT,CASSEHQRREASPLHF,TRBJ1-6,.,TRBV6-1,.
TGTGCCAGCATCCGAGGGCGGGAAGAGACCCAGTACTTC,CASIRGREETQYF,TRBJ2-5,few,TRBV7-9,.
TGTGCCAGCAGCCCGAGCCGGTCTGCACCTTTCTCTGGAAACACCATATATTTT,CASSPSRSAPFSGNTIYF,TRBJ1-3,.,TRBV28,.